The next 29 T cell receptor beta chains were all read from a single sample in a study of T cell clones after liver transplantation. Proliferating CFSE-low MLR cells were sequenced to define alloreactive TCRbeta sequences. No antigen has been assigned to these receptors. Repertoires were generated with immunoSEQ multiplex PCR, while TCRdb's copy carries only in-frame clones and drops some. The table shows about 2,900 clones, with around 21% occurring only once. The sequenced sample was CD4+ T cells from PBMCs cultured with third-party cells. The receptors come from a human patient who received a liver transplant. Some T cells may trace back to the graft donor.

This clone is classed as medium-sized (0.01 to 0.1%). The rearrangement links TRBV9 to TRBJ2-7; 9 bases fit TRBD2. Unmatched junction bases numbered 18, after V lost 0 bases and J lost 5 bases. Per germline, CDR1 SGDLS and CDR2 YYNGEE. This CDR3 has 19 residues. CDR3 amino acids: CASSVGLSLGREGPHEQYF. CDR3 sequence (DNA): TGTGCCAGCAGCGTAGGACTATCGCTGGGGCGGGAGGGCCCCCACGAGCAGTACTTC.

The V call is TRBV9, the J call TRBJ2-2; 7 nucleotides agree with TRBD1. There are 15 residues in the CDR3. Looked up from germline, CDR1 is SGDLS and CDR2 is YYNGEE. Trimming cost V 2 bases and J 6 bases; bases outside gene matches: 7. The CDR3 nucleotides read TGTGCCAGCAGCGTCGGACAGGTGGGCGCCGGGGAGCTGTTTTTT. As protein: CASSVGQVGAGELFF.

The chain has TRBV2 and TRBJ1-5; D call uncertain. Germline CDR1 is SNHLY and CDR2 is FYNNEI. The V end was cut by 5 bases, the J end by 0 bases, with 11 bases between. CDR3 length: 15 residues. This chain's CDR3 is CASSYDGISNQPQHF. CDR3 coding DNA: TGTGCCAGCAGTTATGACGGTATTAGCAATCAGCCCCAGCATTTT.

The V call is TRBV7-9, the J call TRBJ2-7, with D unclear. Trimming removed 1 base from V and 7 bases from J, with 17 bases in between. CDR1 SEHNR and CDR2 FQNEAQ come from the germline V gene (reference sequence). This CDR3 region has 15 residues. CDR3 sequence (DNA): TGTGCCAGCAGCTTAGTATCCGGCTCCTTAGGGGAGCAGTACTTC. This sequence encodes CASSLVSGSLGEQYF. Full variable domain (rest looked up from reference TRBV7-9 and TRBJ2-7): DTGVSQNPRHKITKRGQNVTFRCDPISEHNRLYWYRQTLGQGPEFLTYFQNEAQLEKSRLLSDRFSAERPKGSFSTLEIQRTEQGDSAMYLCASSLVSGSLGEQYFGPGTRLTVT.

In this sample, this clone turned up a few times. This rearrangement joins TRBV5-4 to TRBJ1-2; 8 positions agree with TRBD1. The CDR3 has 13 amino acids. The V gene's germline CDR1 is SGHNT and CDR2 YYREEE (reference sequence). V lost 4 bases and J lost 4; bases outside the gene matches: 3. The DNA of the CDR3 is TGTGCCAGCAGCGCGGGGACAGGCTATGGCTACACCTTC. Its translation is CASSAGTGYGYTF.

This clone is classed as medium-sized (0.01 to 0.1%). The genes are TRBV6-5 and TRBJ1-6; D gene ambiguous. This CDR3 comprises 13 residues. Germline lookup yields CDR1 MNHEY and CDR2 SVGAGI. Trimming cost V 3 bases and J 6 bases, with 6 bases left between them. CDR3: CASSYYSNSPLHF. CDR3 coding DNA: TGTGCCAGCAGTTATTACTCTAATTCACCCCTCCACTTT.

This chain links TRBV11-3 with TRBJ2-2, with a weak D call TRBD2 (5 bases). The CDR3 length is 14 residues. CDR1 is SGHNT and CDR2 is YENEEA in the germline V gene. V was pared by 7 bases and J by 5 bases, with 14 bases between. The CDR3 region has the DNA TGTGCCAGCACCCCGAACTCGGGGACCGGGGAGCTGTTTTTT. It codes for CASTPNSGTGELFF.

The V and J genes are TRBV7-2 and TRBJ1-2, with 7 bases fitting TRBD1. Looked up from germline, CDR1 is SGHTA and CDR2 is FQGNSA. J lost 8 bases, V lost 7 bases, and 16 bases had no gene match. There are 15 residues in the CDR3. In DNA, the CDR3 is TGTGCCAGCACTTCCAGGGGGACAAGTTCACCAGGCTACACCTTC. This gives the protein CASTSRGTSSPGYTF.

This clone showed up just a few times. The V gene is TRBV2, the J gene TRBJ1-5; D gene unclear. Germline V lookup: CDR1 SNHLY, CDR2 FYNNEI. Trimming removed 5 bases at V and 2 bases at J, with 10 bases between. This CDR3 spans 14 amino acids. CDR3 DNA sequence: TGTGCCAGCAGTCATGGGAGAGGCAATCAGCCCCAGCATTTT. Translation: CASSHGRGNQPQHF.

This chain joins TRBV19 and TRBJ1-2, with 7 bases fitting TRBD1. The CDR3 contains 15 residues. Trimming at V came to 6 bases and at J to 1 base, leaving 8 bases not matched to a gene. CDR1 is LNHDA and CDR2 is SQIVND in the germline V gene (reference sequence). The CDR3 nucleotides read TGTGCCAGTAGCAACCCGGGACAGAGTAACTATGGCTACACCTTC. It encodes CASSNPGQSNYGYTF.

V usage is TRBV6-4 and J usage is TRBJ2-3, with TRBD2 matching 11 bases. Losses at the gene ends were 6 bases for V and 6 bases for J; bases not matched to a gene: 5. Looked up from germline, CDR1 is MRHNA and CDR2 is SNTAGT. The length of the CDR3 is 14 residues. CDR3 region: CASSIAGGPDTQYF. The CDR3 DNA reads as TGTGCCAGCAGCATAGCGGGGGGGCCTGATACGCAGTATTTT.

Relative to its sample, this clone is medium-sized. J is TRBJ2-1 and V is TRBV7-3; no clear D. CDR1 SGHTA and CDR2 FQGTGA come from the germline V gene. Trimming cost V 5 bases and J 2 bases, with 13 bases left between them. This CDR3 is built from 15 residues. The DNA for the CDR3 is TGTGCCAGCAGCCCTCTAGTTGGGGCCTACAATGAGCAGTTCTTC. Translation: CASSPLVGAYNEQFF.

This clone has only a few counts. The chain combines TRBV6-5 with TRBJ1-4; the D is unclear. Germline loops: CDR1 MNHEY, CDR2 SVGAGI. With 0 bases removed from V and 6 bases from J, the gap between germline ends came to 11 bases. The CDR3 is 15 amino acids. The CDR3 nucleotides read TGTGCCAGCAGTTACTCGGGCGGTTCATATGAAAAACTGTTTTTT. Translation: CASSYSGGSYEKLFF.

V is TRBV19 and J is TRBJ2-2, with D unresolved. This CDR3 spans 15 amino acids. Trimming pared 3 bases from V and 3 bases from J, leaving 11 bases between. Germline V gene lookup returns CDR1 LNHDA and CDR2 SQIVND (reference sequence). The CDR3 protein is CASSMNGQDTGELFF. CDR3 in DNA: TGTGCCAGTAGTATGAATGGGCAAGACACCGGGGAGCTGTTTTTT.

This sequence joins TRBV5-6 and TRBJ2-1, with 7 bases that match TRBD2. CDR1 and CDR2 (germline): SGHDT, YYEEEE. The CDR3 is 17 residues long. V trimming: 2 bases; J trimming: 0 bases; junction bases outside the gene matches: 8. DNA of the CDR3: TGTGCCAGCAGCTTACCCAATGGCGGGAGCTCCTACAATGAGCAGTTCTTC. As protein: CASSLPNGGSSYNEQFF.

This rearrangement joins TRBV7-9 to TRBJ2-1, with 16 bases fitting TRBD2. Trimming took 5 bases from V and 1 from J; bases not matched to a gene: 5. Germline assignment: CDR1 SEHNR and CDR2 FQNEAQ (reference sequence). The CDR3 spans 18 residues. CDR3 sequence (DNA): TGTGCCAGCAGCCCGGGACTAGCGGGAGGGAGTTCCTACAATGAGCAGTTCTTC. Translation gives CASSPGLAGGSSYNEQFF. The entire variable domain, with the rest obtained from reference TRBV7-9 and TRBJ2-1, is as follows: DTGVSQNPRHKITKRGQNVTFRCDPISEHNRLYWYRQTLGQGPEFLTYFQNEAQLEKSRLLSDRFSAERPKGSFSTLEIQRTEQGDSAMYLCASSPGLAGGSSYNEQFFGPGTRLTVL.

This clone was seen a few times. V gene TRBV19 combines with J gene TRBJ1-5, with 10 bases lining up with TRBD1. CDR3 length equals 15 residues. V trimming: 8 bases; J trimming: 5 bases; junction bases outside the gene matches: 9. Germline loops: CDR1 LNHDA, CDR2 SQIVND (reference sequence). Written as DNA, the CDR3 is TGTGCCAGTCAACCGGGACAGGGGACACATCAGCCCCAGCATTTT. Amino acids: CASQPGQGTHQPQHF. Filled out from reference TRBV19 and TRBJ1-5, the complete variable domain reads DGGITQSPKYLFRKEGQNVTLSCEQNLNHDAMYWYRQDPGQGLRLIYYSQIVNDFQKGDIAEGYSVSREKKESFPLTVTSAQKNPTAFYLCASQPGQGTHQPQHFGDGTRLSIL.

This rearrangement joins TRBV5-4 to TRBJ1-2; no clear D gene. This CDR3 has 13 residues. The V and J ends lost 4 bases and 4 bases respectively, with 11 bases between them. The germline gives CDR1 SGHNT, CDR2 YYREEE (reference sequence). The CDR3 protein is CASSRTGRYGYTF. The CDR3 nucleotides are TGTGCCAGCAGCCGGACGGGTCGCTATGGCTACACCTTC.

This clone occurred a few times. V usage is TRBV2 and J usage is TRBJ2-3; tentatively, D is TRBD1 (5 bases). CDR1 and CDR2 from the germline V gene are SNHLY and FYNNEI. Trimming removed 6 bases from V and 3 bases from J, with 10 bases in between. This CDR3 contains 13 residues. In nucleotides, the CDR3 is TGTGCCAGCAGGCCCAGGGTTACAGATACGCAGTATTTT. It is translated as CASRPRVTDTQYF.

The J gene is TRBJ2-1, the V gene TRBV6-1; 13 nucleotides align to TRBD2. Germline-derived CDR1 and CDR2 are MNHNS and SASEGT. Germline trimming cut 6 bases from V and 6 bases from J; bases unmatched to any gene: 5. CDR3 length: 15 residues. The DNA of the CDR3 is TGTGCCAGCAGGCCGGGACTAGCGGGATCCAATGAGCAGTTCTTC. Its translation is CASRPGLAGSNEQFF.

The J gene is TRBJ2-7, the V gene TRBV7-2; D might be TRBD1 or TRBD2, each matching 6 bases. The CDR3 spans 15 residues. The germline gives CDR1 SGHTA, CDR2 FQGNSA. V shed 2 bases and J shed 4 bases, with 15 bases lying between them. CDR3 coding DNA: TGTGCCAGCAGCTTAAATCCGGGGGCCCTGTACGAGCAGTACTTC. Translation: CASSLNPGALYEQYF.

This clone came up a few times. The gene calls are TRBV27 and TRBJ1-2; the D gene is possibly TRBD1 (5 bases). Trimming took 4 bases from V and 4 from J, leaving 16 bases between them. From germline, CDR1 is MNHEY and CDR2 SMNVEV (reference sequence). This CDR3 comprises 15 residues. CDR3 loop: CASSSGTANFYGYTF. As DNA, the CDR3 is TGTGCCAGCAGTTCTGGGACGGCTAATTTCTATGGCTACACCTTC.

The CDR3 DNA sequence: TGTGCCAGCAGCTTAGGGGTCGCTAGCGGGAGATTGAGGTCCTACGAGCAGTACTTC. This sequence encodes CASSLGVASGRLRSYEQYF. The chain employs TRBV7-8 and TRBJ2-7, with 10 positions matching TRBD2. The CDR3 covers 19 residues. The V gene's germline CDR1 is SGHVS and CDR2 FQNEAQ. Trimming took 1 base from V and 1 from J; bases not matched to a gene: 13.

This clone was recorded once. This chain uses TRBV29-1 with TRBJ1-6; D call uncertain. The CDR3 covers 13 residues. The germline V gene encodes CDR1 SQVTM and CDR2 ANQGSEA. Between the trimmed V and J ends, which lost 3 bases and 3 bases, there was a span of 6 bases. CDR3 sequence reads: CSVDAVYNSPLHF. Written as DNA, the CDR3 is TGCAGCGTTGATGCAGTCTATAATTCACCCCTCCACTTT.

This clone appeared a few times. The chain recombines TRBV18 with TRBJ2-1; D gene uncertain. The V end lost 0 bases, the J end lost 7 bases, and 7 bases lay between the germline ends. CDR1 is KGHSH and CDR2 is LQKENI in the germline V gene. CDR3 length equals 13 residues. The CDR3 sequence: CASSPPSGNEQFF. The CDR3 DNA follows: TGTGCCAGCTCACCACCTTCCGGAAATGAGCAGTTCTTC.

The chain joins TRBV20-1 to TRBJ1-2; D is unresolved. The CDR3 totals 11 residues. Germline V gene sequence: CDR1 DFQATT, CDR2 SNEGSKA (reference sequence). Trimming took 6 bases from V and 4 from J, leaving 9 bases between them. CDR3 amino acids: CSAGRAYGYTF. The DNA of the CDR3 is TGCAGTGCCGGGAGGGCCTATGGCTACACCTTC.

V usage is TRBV29-1 and J usage is TRBJ2-5, with D maybe TRBD1 (6 bases). This CDR3 is 12 amino acids long. Per germline, CDR1 SQVTM and CDR2 ANQGSEA. Trimming cost V 8 bases and J 3 bases, with 13 bases left between them. CDR3 region: CSFVPGEETQYF. Written as DNA, the CDR3 is TGCAGCTTTGTACCAGGGGAAGAGACCCAGTACTTC. Together with reference TRBV29-1 and TRBJ2-5, the CDR3 gives the full variable domain: SAVISQKPSRDICQRGTSLTIQCQVDSQVTMMFWYRQQPGQSLTLIATANQGSEATYESGFVIDKFPISRPNLTFSTLTVSNMSPEDSSIYLCSFVPGEETQYFGPGTRLLVL.

The chain employs TRBV2 and TRBJ2-3; D might be TRBD1 or TRBD2, each matching 5 bases. This CDR3 is built from 15 residues. Deletions cut 6 bases from V and 8 bases from J, with 21 bases between. Germline V gene lookup returns CDR1 SNHLY and CDR2 FYNNEI. The CDR3 sequence is CASRPPGPVIATQYF. The CDR3 DNA is TGTGCCAGCAGGCCACCGGGACCCGTCATTGCTACGCAGTATTTT.

The gene calls are TRBV5-1 and TRBJ2-3; D gene uncertain. The CDR3 is 16 amino acids. Trimming removed 0 bases at V and 2 bases at J, with 13 bases between. Germline loops: CDR1 SGHRS, CDR2 YFSETQ. CDR3 region: CASSLALSFTTDTQYF. The CDR3 nucleotides are TGCGCCAGCAGCTTGGCGCTCAGTTTTACCACAGATACGCAGTATTTT.